This T cell receptor (beta chain) emerged from a study of blood T cell repertoires in COVID-19. The overall study: COVID-19 samples collected from the United States, Italy and Spain covered acute and convalescent phases.

This table comes from immunoSEQ multiplex PCR, and its TCRdb copy is limited to in-frame clones, with some not included. The sample carries roughly 70,000 clones, around nine tenths recorded once. CDR3 size: 17 residues. J was trimmed by 5 bases and V by 5 bases; bases with no gene match: 16. Germline V gene data show CDR1 as SNHLY and CDR2 as FYNNEI. Sequenced sample: peripheral blood. The gene calls are TRBV2 and TRBJ1-2, with 8 bases fitting TRBD1. The sequence derives from a human donor in a cohort sampled during active COVID-19. The CDR3 spells CASSSEGAGQGSYGYTF. DNA for the CDR3: TGTGCCAGCAGTTCCGAGGGTGCCGGACAGGGATCATATGGCTACACCTTC.